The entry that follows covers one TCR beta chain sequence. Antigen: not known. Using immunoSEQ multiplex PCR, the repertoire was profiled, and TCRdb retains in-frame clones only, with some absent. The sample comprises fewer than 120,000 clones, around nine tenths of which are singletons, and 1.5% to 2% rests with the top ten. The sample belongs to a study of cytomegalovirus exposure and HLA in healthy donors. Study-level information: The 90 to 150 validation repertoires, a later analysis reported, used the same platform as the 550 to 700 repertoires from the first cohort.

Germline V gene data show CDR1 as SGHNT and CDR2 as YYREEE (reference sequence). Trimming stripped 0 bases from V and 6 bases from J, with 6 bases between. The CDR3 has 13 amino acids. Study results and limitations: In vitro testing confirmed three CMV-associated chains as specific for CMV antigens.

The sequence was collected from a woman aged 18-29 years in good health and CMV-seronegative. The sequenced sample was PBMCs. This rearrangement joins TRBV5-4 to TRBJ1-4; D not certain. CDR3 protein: CASSLAADEKLFF. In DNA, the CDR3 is TGTGCCAGCAGCTTGGCGGCGGATGAAAAACTGTTTTTT.